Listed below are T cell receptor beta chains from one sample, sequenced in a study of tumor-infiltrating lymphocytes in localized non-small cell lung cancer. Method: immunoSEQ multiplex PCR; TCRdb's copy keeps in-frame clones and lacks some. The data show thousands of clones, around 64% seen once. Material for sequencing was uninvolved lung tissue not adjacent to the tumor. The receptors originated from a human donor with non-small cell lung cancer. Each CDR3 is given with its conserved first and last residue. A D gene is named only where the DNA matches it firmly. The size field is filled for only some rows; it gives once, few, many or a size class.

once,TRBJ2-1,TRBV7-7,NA,TGTGCCAGCAGCTTAGCTGGGGTTAGGGAGCAGTTCTTC,CASSLAGVREQFF
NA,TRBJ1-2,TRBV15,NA,TGTGCCACCAACGACCACCATCAGCGGGGCCACGGTGGCTACACCTTC,CATNDHHQRGHGGYTF
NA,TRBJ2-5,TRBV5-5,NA,TGTGCCAGCAGCTGGGACGCTAACCAAGAGACCCAGTACTTC,CASSWDANQETQYF
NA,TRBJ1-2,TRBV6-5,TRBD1,TGTGCCAGCCGGGACAGCTTCGTCTATGGCTACACCTTC,CASRDSFVYGYTF
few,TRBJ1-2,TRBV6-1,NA,TGTGCCAGCAGTCTCTCCTCAGGCAGGGCCTATGGCTACACCTTC,CASSLSSGRAYGYTF
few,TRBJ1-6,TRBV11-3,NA,TGTGCCAGCAGCTTAGAGGGGTCAGCTAGTTCACCCCTCCACTTT,CASSLEGSASSPLHF
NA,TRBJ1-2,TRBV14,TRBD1,TGTGCCAGCAGCCTGGACAGGGTGGTTGGCTACACCTTC,CASSLDRVVGYTF
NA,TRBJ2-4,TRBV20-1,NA,TGCAGTGCGAAAAGGGGCATTCAGTACTTC,CSAKRGIQYF
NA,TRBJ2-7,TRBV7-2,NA,TGTGCCAGCAGCTTAATGGGGGGCGAGCAGTACTTC,CASSLMGGEQYF
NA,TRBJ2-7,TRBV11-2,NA,TGTGCCAGCAGCCAGGACAAGACCTACGAGCAGTACTTC,CASSQDKTYEQYF
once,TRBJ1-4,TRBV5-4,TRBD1,TGTGCCAGCAGCTCTAACAGGGGGATTAATGAAAAACTGTTTTTT,CASSSNRGINEKLFF
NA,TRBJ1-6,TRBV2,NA,TGTGCCAGCAGTGAAGAAAATTTGGGGAATTCACCCCTCCACTTT,CASSEENLGNSPLHF
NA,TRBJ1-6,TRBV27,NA,TGTGCCAGCAGTGACATTAATTCACCCCTCCACTTT,CASSDINSPLHF
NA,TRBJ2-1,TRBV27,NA,TGTGCCAGCAGTTGGCGCAATGAGCAGTTCTTC,CASSWRNEQFF
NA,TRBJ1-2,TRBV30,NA,TGTGCCTGGAGTGTAATTAGGCAGGGCGGCTACACCTTC,CAWSVIRQGGYTF
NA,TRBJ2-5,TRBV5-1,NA,TGCGCCAGCAGCTTGGCATACCAAGAGACCCAGTACTTC,CASSLAYQETQYF
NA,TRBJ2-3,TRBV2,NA,TGTGCCAGCAAGGTTTTGAGGGGAGATACGCAGTATTTT,CASKVLRGDTQYF
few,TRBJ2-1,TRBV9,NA,TGTGCCAGCAGCGTAGTTAACAGGGATAATGAGCAGTTCTTC,CASSVVNRDNEQFF
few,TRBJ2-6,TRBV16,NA,TGTGCCAGCACTCGGCGCAGGGATGGGGCCAACGTCCTGACTTTC,CASTRRRDGANVLTF
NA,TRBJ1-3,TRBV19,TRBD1,TGTGCCAGTAGTATACGGACAGGGGCTCCCTCTGGAAACACCATATATTTT,CASSIRTGAPSGNTIYF
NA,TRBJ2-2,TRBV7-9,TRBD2,TGTGCCAGCAGCGATGGGGGGATCGGCCGGGAGGCCGGGGAGCTGTTTTTT,CASSDGGIGREAGELFF
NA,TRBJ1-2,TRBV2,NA,TGTGCCAGCAGTCCCGACAGGAGACACTATGGCTACACCTTC,CASSPDRRHYGYTF
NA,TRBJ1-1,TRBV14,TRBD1,TGTGCCAGCAGCCGCCTGACAGGGGCCAACACTGAAGCTTTCTTT,CASSRLTGANTEAFF
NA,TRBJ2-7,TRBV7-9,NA,TGTGCCAGCAGCTTTACAGGGGGGGTCTCCTACGAGCAGTACTTC,CASSFTGGVSYEQYF
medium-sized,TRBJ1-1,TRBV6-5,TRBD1,TGTGCCAGCAGTTATACCGGGACAGGAGAGAACACTGAAGCTTTCTTT,CASSYTGTGENTEAFF
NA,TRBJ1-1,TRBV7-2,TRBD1,TGTGCCAGCAGCGACTATAGGGACAGTGAAGCTTTCTTT,CASSDYRDSEAFF
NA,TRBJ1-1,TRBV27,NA,TGTGCCAGCAGACGGACAGCGAACACTGAAGCTTTCTTT,CASRRTANTEAFF
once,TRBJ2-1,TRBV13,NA,TGTGCCAGCAGCTTAGGCAAATGGGGGGACAATGAGCAGTTCTTC,CASSLGKWGDNEQFF
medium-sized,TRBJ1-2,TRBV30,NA,TGTGCCTGGAGTGTAGGTCGGGGAGGAAAGGGCTATGGCTACACCTTC,CAWSVGRGGKGYGYTF
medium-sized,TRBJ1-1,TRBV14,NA,TGTGCCAGCAGCCAAGAAGGCATGAGGGTATGGAACACTGAAGCTTTCTTT,CASSQEGMRVWNTEAFF
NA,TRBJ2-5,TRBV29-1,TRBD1,TGCAGCGTTGGGGACAGGGGTGAGACCCAGTACTTC,CSVGDRGETQYF
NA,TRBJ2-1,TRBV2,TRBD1,TGTGCCAGCAGCCGGGACAGGGGGTTTACTGAGCAGTTCTTC,CASSRDRGFTEQFF
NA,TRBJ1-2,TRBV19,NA,TGTGCCAGTAGTATAGAGGGGGCGCGGTACGGCTACACCTTC,CASSIEGARYGYTF
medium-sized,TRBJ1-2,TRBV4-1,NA,TGCGCCAGCAGCCCCGGCTATGGCTACACCTTC,CASSPGYGYTF
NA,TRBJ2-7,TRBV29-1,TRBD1,TGCAGCGTTTACCGACAGGGGGGGTTCGAGCAGTACTTC,CSVYRQGGFEQYF
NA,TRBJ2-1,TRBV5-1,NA,TGCGCCAGCAGCTTGGTCGTCGGTGAGCAGTTCTTC,CASSLVVGEQFF
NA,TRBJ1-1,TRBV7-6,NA,TGTGCCAGCAGGGGGGCAGCTTTCTTT,CASRGAAFF
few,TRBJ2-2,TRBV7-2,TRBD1,TGTGCCAGCAGCCCGGTCCCGGGACAGGGGATCGGGGAGCTGTTTTTT,CASSPVPGQGIGELFF
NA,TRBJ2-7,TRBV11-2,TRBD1,TGTGCCAGCACCCCAGGGACAGGGGCCCACGAGCAGTACTTC,CASTPGTGAHEQYF
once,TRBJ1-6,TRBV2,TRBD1,TGTGCCAGCAGTGAAAGAGGGACAGAGATAAATTCACCCCTCCACTTT,CASSERGTEINSPLHF
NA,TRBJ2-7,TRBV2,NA,TGTGCCAGCAGTGAAAAAACCTACGAGCAGTACTTC,CASSEKTYEQYF
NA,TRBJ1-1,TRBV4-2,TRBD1,TGTGCCAGCAGCTCCCAGGGGGGCACTGAAGCTTTCTTT,CASSSQGGTEAFF
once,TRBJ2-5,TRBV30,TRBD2,TGTGCCTGGAGTGCTGGACTAGCGGGGGGGCCCAGAGAGACCCAGTACTTC,CAWSAGLAGGPRETQYF
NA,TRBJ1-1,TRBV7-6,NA,TGTGCCAGCAGCTCCCAGGCGTACGCTGAAGCTTTCTTT,CASSSQAYAEAFF
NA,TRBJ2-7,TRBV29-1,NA,TGCAGCGTTGCCCGGGACCCCAACTCCTACGAGCAGTACTTC,CSVARDPNSYEQYF
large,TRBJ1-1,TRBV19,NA,TGTGCCAGTAGTATAGGTAACACTGAAGCTTTCTTT,CASSIGNTEAFF
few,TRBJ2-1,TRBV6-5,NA,TGTGCCAGCAGGACACAGGGGAGGCATGAGCAGTTCTTC,CASRTQGRHEQFF
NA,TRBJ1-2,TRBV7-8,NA,TGTGCCAGCAGCTTAGAGGGGGATCTGGCGGGGGTCAATGGCTACACCTTC,CASSLEGDLAGVNGYTF
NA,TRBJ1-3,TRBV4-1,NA,TGCGCCAGCAGCCAGACACGCGACTCTGGAAACACCATATATTTT,CASSQTRDSGNTIYF
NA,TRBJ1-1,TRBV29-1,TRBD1,TGCAGCGTCGCCGGGACAGTAGGCACTGAAGCTTTCTTT,CSVAGTVGTEAFF
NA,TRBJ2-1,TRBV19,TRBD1,TGTGCCAGTAGTCCGGACAGGGGAGGTGGTGATGAGCAGTTCTTC,CASSPDRGGGDEQFF
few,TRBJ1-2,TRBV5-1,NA,TGCGCCAGCAGCTTGGTAGCAGCAATGGGCTACACCTTC,CASSLVAAMGYTF
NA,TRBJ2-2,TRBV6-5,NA,TGTGCCAGCAGTTACTCCCCGACAGGGAACACCGGGGAGCTGTTTTTT,CASSYSPTGNTGELFF
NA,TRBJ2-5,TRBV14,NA,TGTGCCAGCAGCCATCTCAAAGGGACGGACCAAGAGACCCAGTACTTC,CASSHLKGTDQETQYF
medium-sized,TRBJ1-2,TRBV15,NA,TGTGCCACCAGCAGAGAAGAAGGGGATGGCTACACCTTC,CATSREEGDGYTF
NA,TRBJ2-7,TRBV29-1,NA,TGCAGCGTTGGCGGGGGCTCGAGCGAGCAGTACTTC,CSVGGGSSEQYF
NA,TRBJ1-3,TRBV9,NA,TGTGCCAGCAGCGTAGTGGCTGGAGACACCATATATTTT,CASSVVAGDTIYF
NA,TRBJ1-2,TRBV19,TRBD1,TGTGCCAGTTCCCACCCGGGACAGTTCAACTATGGCTACACCTTC,CASSHPGQFNYGYTF
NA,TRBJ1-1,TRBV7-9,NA,TGTGCCACCAGTAGAAACTCGGGGGAAGCTTTCTTT,CATSRNSGEAFF